These 4 T cell receptor beta chains share one sample of origin, sequenced in a study of CD8 T cells in ankylosing spondylitis. TCRdb passed the 5' RACE reads through MiXCR, listing each CDR3 protein once. Here the sample spans about 340,000 distinct CDR3 sequences, approximately 14% being singletons. Sequencing used blood, either unsorted or a sorted T cell fraction (not recorded which). Receptors were obtained from a male donor with ankylosing spondylitis or in good health (not recorded which).

The V and J genes are TRBV10-3 and TRBJ2-7; D perhaps matches TRBD1 (6 bases). Trimming shortened V by 6 bases and J by 3 bases, and 12 bases separated the two germline ends. CDR1 is ENHRY and CDR2 is SYGVKD in the germline V gene. The CDR3 is made up of 13 amino acids. CDR3 protein: CAIRRTDVYEQYF. CDR3 in DNA: TGTGCCATCAGGAGGACAGATGTCTACGAGCAGTACTTC.

Here the CDR3 reads CASSQDAAGGVRPLHF. The CDR3 coding sequence is TGTGCCAGCAGCCAAGATGCGGCAGGGGGAGTGAGGCCCCTCCACTTT. The V call is TRBV3-1, the J call TRBJ1-6, with 7 positions matching TRBD1. The CDR3 extends over 16 amino acids. J gave up 13 bases and V 0 bases, and 12 bases lay outside the gene matches. Germline V gene sequence: CDR1 LGHDT, CDR2 YNNKEL (reference sequence).

The gene calls are TRBV12-3 or TRBV12-4 and TRBJ2-1, with TRBD2 identical over 12 bases. The CDR3 is 17 residues long. V was clipped by 1 base and J by 9 bases; unmatched bases: 10. The CDR3 is CASSLVVTSGGPSEQFF. The CDR3 bases are TGTGCCAGCAGTTTAGTAGTAACTAGCGGGGGGCCCAGTGAGCAGTTCTTC.

This clonotype was counted a few times. The chain uses TRBV9 and TRBJ2-2; possibly TRBD1 or TRBD2 for D (6 bases each). Germline CDR1 reads SGDLS; CDR2 reads YYNGEE. V was clipped by 3 bases and J by 3 bases, with 15 bases between them. The CDR3 consists of 16 residues. This CDR3 reads CASSAHREAYTGELFF. CDR3 nucleotide sequence: TGTGCCAGCAGCGCCCACAGGGAGGCGTACACCGGGGAGCTGTTTTTT.